Shown below are 21 T cell receptor beta chains from a single sample sequenced in a study of shared clonotypes between healthy human individuals (dated by TCRdb to 2020 to 2021). Library method: the immunoSEQ multiplex PCR assay. As stored in TCRdb, this immuneACCESS dataset retains in-frame rearrangements with V and J assigned. A fraction of the clones does not appear; measured against another copy, unresolved V genes explain less than half of the discrepancy, and the remainder lacks a known reason. This sample holds 2 million to 2.5 million clones; about nine tenths were observed only once. The leading ten clones occupy around 0.4% of the sample. Sequences were obtained from naive CD4+ T cells from PBMCs. The sample's cell subset or site, from its label and the paper: CD45RA+ positively selected. The receptors were sampled from a man aged 18 to 30 in good health. Some clones in this sample may be carry-over from other donors' samples.

J is TRBJ2-1 and V is TRBV10-3; 14 bases are a match to TRBD2. Germline V gene data show CDR1 as ENHRY and CDR2 as SYGVKD. The CDR3 is made up of 19 amino acids. The V gene end was trimmed by 0 bases and the J gene end by 4 bases; junction bases not matched to a gene: 8. The CDR3 region is CAISESPGLAGGAYNEQFF. CDR3 DNA: TGTGCCATCAGTGAGTCCCCTGGACTAGCGGGAGGCGCTTACAATGAGCAGTTCTTC.

The chain joins TRBV28 to TRBJ2-1, with TRBD1 matching 8 bases. Germline lookup yields CDR1 MDHEN and CDR2 SYDVKM. The J segment lost 7 bases and the V segment lost 4 bases, leaving 3 bases of the junction unmatched. The CDR3 sequence is 13 residues long. The CDR3 DNA is TGTGCCAGCAGTTGGTACAGGGGGAATGAGCAGTTCTTC. Its protein is CASSWYRGNEQFF.

The chain carries TRBV5-1 and TRBJ1-4; a possible D gene is TRBD1 (6 bases). Deletions cut 4 bases from V and 1 base from J, with 11 bases between. This CDR3 spans 15 amino acids. The V gene's germline CDR1 is SGHRS and CDR2 YFSETQ. The CDR3 spells CASSVEGQTNEKLFF. CDR3 nucleotides: TGCGCCAGCAGCGTGGAGGGACAAACTAATGAAAAACTGTTTTTT. Full variable domain (missing parts from reference TRBV5-1 and TRBJ1-4): KAGVTQTPRYLIKTRGQQVTLSCSPISGHRSVSWYQQTPGQGLQFLFEYFSETQRNKGNFPGRFSGRQFSNSRSEMNVSTLELGDSALYLCASSVEGQTNEKLFFGSGTQLSVL.

This chain connects TRBV5-1 to TRBJ1-2; the match to TRBD1 covers 8 bases. This CDR3 has 16 residues. V lost 0 bases to trimming and J lost 4 bases; unmatched junction nucleotides: 8. Germline CDR1 is SGHRS and CDR2 is YFSETQ. CDR3 coding DNA: TGCGCCAGCAGCTTGGCAGGGGGCGCTCCGCGCTATGGCTACACCTTC. The encoded protein is CASSLAGGAPRYGYTF.

This clone was seen once. The chain combines TRBV11-2 with TRBJ2-1, with D perhaps matching TRBD2 (6 bases). The CDR3 sequence is 17 residues long. Trimming removed 3 bases at V and 9 bases at J, with 24 bases between. Germline V gene lookup returns CDR1 SGHAT and CDR2 FQNNGV. The CDR3 spells CASSLLGSGERSSEQFF. The DNA of the CDR3 is TGTGCCAGCAGCTTGTTAGGATCGGGGGAGCGGTCAAGTGAGCAGTTCTTC.

Concerning this clone: This CDR3 is also generated by other DNA sequences in the sample. The chain has TRBV27 and TRBJ1-4; D is perhaps TRBD1 (5 bases). CDR1 is MNHEY and CDR2 is SMNVEV in the germline V gene (reference sequence). Trimming took off 3 bases at V and 7 bases at J, with 9 bases between the two ends. The CDR3 totals 13 residues. In DNA, the CDR3 is TGTGCCAGCAGTTTCAGGGTGGGTGAAAAACTGTTTTTT. This sequence encodes CASSFRVGEKLFF.

V is TRBV9 and J is TRBJ2-1; no firm D call. This CDR3 spans 15 amino acids. Deletions cut 7 bases from V and 0 bases from J, with 14 bases between. The germline V gene encodes CDR1 SGDLS and CDR2 YYNGEE. The CDR3 is CASQKSPSSYNEQFF. Written as DNA, the CDR3 is TGTGCCAGCCAAAAATCCCCGAGCTCCTACAATGAGCAGTTCTTC.

The chain employs TRBV6-5 and TRBJ1-3; D may be TRBD1 (5 bases). Germline CDR1 reads MNHEY; CDR2 reads SVGAGI. Trimming cost V 8 bases and J 0 bases, with 14 bases left between them. The CDR3 sequence is 15 residues long. CDR3 sequence (DNA): TGTGCCAGCGGATTCTGGGGCCACTCTGGAAACACCATATATTTT. Its protein is CASGFWGHSGNTIYF.

J is TRBJ1-4 and V is TRBV4-2, with a tentative D call TRBD1 (6 bases). With 0 bases removed from V and 5 bases from J, the gap between germline ends came to 13 bases. The CDR3 contains 16 residues. CDR1 LGHNA and CDR2 YNFKEQ come from the germline V gene. Written as DNA, the CDR3 is TGTGCCAGCAGCCAAGACCCCGGACAGCTAAATGAAAAACTGTTTTTT. Protein product: CASSQDPGQLNEKLFF.

This clone has only one observation. The chain uses TRBV2 and TRBJ2-5; TRBD1 matches 7 bases. Germline trimming cut 7 bases from V and 4 bases from J; bases unmatched to any gene: 6. The CDR3 has 13 residues. CDR1 is SNHLY and CDR2 is FYNNEI in the germline V gene. The CDR3 nucleotides read TGTGCCAGCACCAGACAGGGACGAGAGACCCAGTACTTC. It specifies CASTRQGRETQYF.

The chain employs TRBV27 and TRBJ2-3; 9 nucleotides align to TRBD2. Trimming took 3 bases from V and 0 from J; bases not matched to a gene: 13. Germline V lookup: CDR1 MNHEY, CDR2 SMNVEV (reference sequence). This CDR3 comprises 19 residues. The DNA for the CDR3 is TGTGCCAGCAGTTTCTACATGGGGAGCGGGAGGTATAGCACAGATACGCAGTATTTT. This encodes CASSFYMGSGRYSTDTQYF.

The genes are TRBV6-1 and TRBJ1-2; D is possibly TRBD1 (5 bases). V lost 2 bases, J lost 4 bases, and 11 bases lay in between. CDR3 length: 14 residues. Germline V gene sequence: CDR1 MNHNS, CDR2 SASEGT. The CDR3 bases are TGTGCCAGCAGTGAAATCCTCGGGGGCTATGGCTACACCTTC. Translation: CASSEILGGYGYTF.

J is TRBJ2-5 and V is TRBV28; D not resolved. The J call may not be correct, given that the DNA end is closer to TRBJ2-7. There are 13 residues in the CDR3. Germline V gene sequence: CDR1 MDHEN, CDR2 SYDVKM. The CDR3 sequence: CASIQRPSYEQYF. Written as DNA, the CDR3 is TGTGCCAGCATCCAGAGGCCGTCCTACGAGCAGTACTTC.

The V call is TRBV28, the J call TRBJ1-2, with no clear D. V was trimmed by 10 bases and J by 1 base, leaving 13 bases between them. The CDR3 is 13 amino acids. Germline CDR1 MDHEN, CDR2 SYDVKM. The CDR3 reads CATQNGVNYGYTF. CDR3 in DNA: TGTGCCACCCAAAACGGGGTTAACTATGGCTACACCTTC.

The chain uses TRBV6-5 and TRBJ1-2; no reliable D call. CDR1 is MNHEY and CDR2 is SVGAGI in the germline V gene. V lost 7 bases, J lost 7 bases, and 13 bases lay in between. The length of the CDR3 is 12 residues. In nucleotides, the CDR3 is TGTGCCAGCACCGCCCAGCGGGGTGGCTACACCTTC. It encodes CASTAQRGGYTF.

This clone was detected only a few times. The CDR3 DNA follows: TGCGCCAGCAGCGTGGAGGGGGCAAGCTATGGCTACACCTTC. Translation: CASSVEGASYGYTF. The rearrangement uses TRBV5-1 and TRBJ1-2, with TRBD1 matching 7 bases. The ends lost 4 bases at V and 4 bases at J; junction bases unmatched: 7. The CDR3 contains 14 residues. Germline assignment: CDR1 SGHRS and CDR2 YFSETQ.

The V and J genes are TRBV19 and TRBJ1-4, with 9 bases identical to TRBD1. Germline V gene data show CDR1 as LNHDA and CDR2 as SQIVND (reference sequence). The length of the CDR3 is 15 residues. V was pared by 7 bases and J by 0 bases, with 3 bases of the junction left unmatched. In DNA, the CDR3 is TGTGCCAGTAAGGGACAGGGAGCAACTAATGAAAAACTGTTTTTT. Amino acids: CASKGQGATNEKLFF. The full variable domain, its missing parts supplied by reference TRBV19 and TRBJ1-4, is DGGITQSPKYLFRKEGQNVTLSCEQNLNHDAMYWYRQDPGQGLRLIYYSQIVNDFQKGDIAEGYSVSREKKESFPLTVTSAQKNPTAFYLCASKGQGATNEKLFFGSGTQLSVL.

This chain connects TRBV27 to TRBJ2-5, with D perhaps matching TRBD1 or TRBD2 (5 bases each). Germline V gene lookup returns CDR1 MNHEY and CDR2 SMNVEV (reference sequence). The CDR3 has 15 amino acids. The germline V and J ends were trimmed by 5 bases and 3 bases, with 16 bases remaining between them. The CDR3 DNA reads as TGTGCCAGCAGTGTGGGACGGCTGGGGGAAGAGACCCAGTACTTC. Protein product: CASSVGRLGEETQYF.

Concerning this clone: At the DNA level, this CDR3 is encoded by other sequences in the same sample as well. The J gene is TRBJ1-2, the V gene TRBV7-9, with D unresolved. V lost 3 bases, J lost 3 bases, and 5 bases lay in between. This CDR3 spans 12 amino acids. Germline V gives CDR1 SEHNR, CDR2 FQNEAQ (reference sequence). CDR3 sequence: CASSLVDYGYTF. The DNA for the CDR3 is TGTGCCAGCAGCTTGGTAGACTATGGCTACACCTTC.

This chain joins TRBV5-1 and TRBJ2-1, with 15 positions matching TRBD2. V was pared by 4 bases and J by 9 bases, with 8 bases of the junction left unmatched. Per germline, CDR1 SGHRS and CDR2 YFSETQ. This CDR3 comprises 16 residues. CDR3 in DNA: TGCGCCAGCAGCATACCGGGACTAGCGGGAGGCAGTGAGCAGTTCTTC. Amino acid sequence: CASSIPGLAGGSEQFF.

The chain combines TRBV6-5 with TRBJ2-4; either TRBD1 or TRBD2 may supply D (5 bases each). Germline V CDR1 and CDR2: MNHEY, SVGAGI. V was trimmed by 0 bases and J by 1 base, leaving 10 bases between them. CDR3 length equals 16 residues. DNA of the CDR3: TGTGCCAGCAGTTACTCGGGACGGACGGCCAAAAACATTCAGTACTTC. It yields the protein CASSYSGRTAKNIQYF.